The clone carrying this T cell receptor beta chain was seen many times. Its antigen is not identified. Relative to the germline gene, one junction end is altered; a read error may explain this. Molecular barcoded adaptors covering alpha/delta and beta/gamma chains were used on roughly 370 ng RNA. One entry per CDR3 protein results from TCRdb running MiXCR on the reads. In the table there are tens of thousands of distinct CDR3 sequences, roughly 18% of which are singletons. The entry originates in a study of read filtering for tumor transcriptome and immune sequencing. Study-level background: Mean patient age was roughly 66 years, range roughly 40 to 85; 17 male, roughly 14 female. R-ISS stage counts were about eight for I, approximately 16 for II, 7 for III.

Germline CDR1 reads SGHTA; CDR2 reads FQGTGA. The CDR3 length is 12 residues. Overall study findings and caveats: In IR-seq, single-read clonotypes were roughly 82% of clonotypes but approximately 4% of reads.

The sample comprised a population of CD138-negative cells sorted from bone marrow. V and J are TRBV7-3 and TRBJ2-5; D may match TRBD1 or TRBD2 (6 bases each). The sequence was obtained from a donor older than 35 with multiple myeloma. Here the CDR3 reads CASSFSGGPPNF. DNA for the CDR3: TGTGCCAGCAGCTTTAGTGGGGGGCCCCCGAACTTC.